These 31 T cell receptor beta chains share one sample of origin, sequenced in a study of cytomegalovirus exposure and HLA in healthy donors. Vbeta (60) and Jbeta (13) primers were used in the PCR. TCRdb's table, derived via immunoSEQ multiplex PCR, lists solely in-frame clones and lacks some. The sample includes roughly 130,000 clones, 74% of them seen just once. The specimen was PBMCs. The receptors here all came from a woman aged 45-60 years in good health and CMV-seropositive.

The J gene is TRBJ1-2, the V gene TRBV7-2; TRBD1 is a possible D gene (5 bases). Germline assignment: CDR1 SGHTA and CDR2 FQGNSA. This CDR3 comprises 15 residues. The V end lost 0 bases, the J end lost 4 bases, and 12 bases lay between the germline ends. Written as DNA, the CDR3 is TGTGCCAGCAGCTTAGCGAGGGGAGGTGCCTATGGCTACACCTTC. Encoded protein: CASSLARGGAYGYTF.

There are a few counts of this clone. The chain couples TRBV27 to TRBJ1-1, with 7 bases fitting TRBD1. CDR1 and CDR2 from the germline V gene are MNHEY and SMNVEV (reference sequence). V lost 5 bases, J lost 5 bases, and 5 bases stayed unmatched. The CDR3 spans 13 residues. Written as DNA, the CDR3 is TGTGCCAGCAGTGCTCAGGGGGAAACTGAAGCTTTCTTT. It codes for CASSAQGETEAFF.

The V gene is TRBV12-5, the J gene TRBJ2-3; 8 positions agree with TRBD2. Germline V gene lookup returns CDR1 LGHNT and CDR2 FRNRAP. The CDR3 loop spans 14 amino acids. V dropped 3 bases and J dropped 4; count of bases not matched to a gene: 3. The CDR3, as DNA: TGTGCTAGTGGTTTCGGGGGGGCCTCAGATACGCAGTATTTT. Translation: CASGFGGASDTQYF.

The chain recombines TRBV29-1 with TRBJ2-5; 9 positions agree with TRBD1. With the DNA end fitting TRBJ2-7 better, the J assignment may be wrong. The CDR3 runs 13 residues. Germline V gene sequence: CDR1 SQVTM, CDR2 ANQGSEA. The CDR3 DNA reads TGCAGCGTCCCGACAGGGGGATCCTACGAGCAGTACTTC. The encoded protein is CSVPTGGSYEQYF.

The chain joins TRBV14 to TRBJ2-3, with TRBD2 as a possible D gene (5 bases). The germline V and J ends were trimmed by 4 bases and 1 base, with 12 bases remaining between them. Germline V gene sequence: CDR1 SGHDN, CDR2 FVKESK. The CDR3 is 15 amino acids. CDR3 region: CASSPLARGTDTQYF. For the CDR3, the DNA is TGTGCCAGCAGCCCCCTAGCAAGGGGCACAGATACGCAGTATTTT. The full variable domain, its missing parts supplied by reference TRBV14 and TRBJ2-3, is EAGVTQFPSHSVIEKGQTVTLRCDPISGHDNLYWYRRVMGKEIKFLLHFVKESKQDESGMPNNRFLAERTGGTYSTLKVQPAELEDSGVYFCASSPLARGTDTQYFGPGTRLTVL.

The genes are TRBV2 and TRBJ2-7; D might be TRBD1 (5 bases). This CDR3 comprises 16 residues. Trimming took 7 bases from V and 0 from J, leaving 19 bases between them. Germline CDR1 and CDR2: SNHLY and FYNNEI. The CDR3 loop reads CASIQAGPQSSYEQYF. The CDR3 region has the DNA TGTGCCAGCATCCAAGCAGGGCCTCAAAGCTCCTACGAGCAGTACTTC.

The table lists this clone with a count of one. CDR3 loop: CASSGSSGNSPLHF. CDR3 DNA: TGTGCCAGCAGCGGGAGTTCGGGTAATTCACCCCTCCACTTT. The chain carries TRBV27 and TRBJ1-6; D is unresolved. The ends were cut back, 6 bases at V and 6 bases at J, with 12 bases in the middle. Germline V gene data show CDR1 as MNHEY and CDR2 as SMNVEV (reference sequence). The CDR3 runs 14 residues.

The chain recombines TRBV5-1 with TRBJ2-3, with D unresolved. The CDR3 consists of 13 residues. Germline V CDR1 and CDR2: SGHRS, YFSETQ. V lost 1 base and J 5 bases, leaving 8 bases between the germline ends. In DNA, the CDR3 is TGCGCCAGCAGCTTGTTCCCGGGAGATACGCAGTATTTT. Translating gives CASSLFPGDTQYF. Using reference TRBV5-1 and TRBJ2-3 for the parts outside the CDR3, the full variable domain is KAGVTQTPRYLIKTRGQQVTLSCSPISGHRSVSWYQQTPGQGLQFLFEYFSETQRNKGNFPGRFSGRQFSNSRSEMNVSTLELGDSALYLCASSLFPGDTQYFGPGTRLTVL.

V gene TRBV5-1 combines with J gene TRBJ2-2; TRBD2 might be the D (6 bases). The CDR3 is 14 residues long. Germline lookup yields CDR1 SGHRS and CDR2 YFSETQ. Trimming cost V 5 bases and J 3 bases, with 11 bases left between them. CDR3 bases: TGCGCCAGCAGGAGGGGAGGAGACACCGGGGAGCTGTTTTTT. Protein sequence: CASRRGGDTGELFF. Together with reference TRBV5-1 and TRBJ2-2, the CDR3 gives the full variable domain: KAGVTQTPRYLIKTRGQQVTLSCSPISGHRSVSWYQQTPGQGLQFLFEYFSETQRNKGNFPGRFSGRQFSNSRSEMNVSTLELGDSALYLCASRRGGDTGELFFGEGSRLTVL.

The chain is built from TRBV15 and TRBJ2-5, with a tentative D call TRBD2 (6 bases). This CDR3 is built from 13 residues. Deletions cut 8 bases from V and 1 base from J, with 11 bases between. In germline, CDR1 is LNHNV, CDR2 YYDKDF (reference sequence). CDR3 nucleotides: TGTGCCACCGCACGGGGGAGCCAAGAGACCCAGTACTTC. Amino acid sequence: CATARGSQETQYF.

The rearrangement joins TRBV15 to TRBJ2-7, with TRBD1 matching 8 bases. The CDR3 has 13 amino acids. V shed 8 bases, J shed 3 bases, and the junction held 6 bases outside the gene matches. Germline V gives CDR1 LNHNV, CDR2 YYDKDF (reference sequence). CDR3 sequence reads: CATSRDRLYEQYF. As DNA, the CDR3 is TGTGCCACCTCCCGGGACAGGCTCTACGAGCAGTACTTC.

The chain has TRBV25-1 and TRBJ1-2, with TRBD1 matching 8 bases. Unmatched junction bases numbered 10, after V lost 3 bases and J lost 7 bases. Looked up from germline, CDR1 is MGHDK and CDR2 is SYGVNS. The CDR3 contains 15 residues. The CDR3 sequence: CASSDLATGAGGYTF. The CDR3 DNA reads as TGTGCCAGCAGTGACCTGGCGACAGGGGCCGGTGGCTACACCTTC.

This clone has more than one count but fewer than ten. V gene TRBV5-1 combines with J gene TRBJ2-5; D perhaps matches TRBD2 (6 bases). This CDR3 has 14 amino acids. V dropped 3 bases and J dropped 2 bases, with 11 bases sitting between them. Germline lookup yields CDR1 SGHRS and CDR2 YFSETQ. The CDR3 DNA sequence: TGCGCCAGCAGCTGGACGGGGGTGCAAGAGACCCAGTACTTC. Translation: CASSWTGVQETQYF.

The chain links TRBV4-3 to TRBJ2-7, with 9 positions matching TRBD1. The CDR3 length is 14 residues. The germline gives CDR1 LGHNA, CDR2 YSLEER. With 4 bases clipped from V and 3 bases from J, the junction kept 4 bases outside the gene matches. CDR3 DNA sequence: TGCGCCAGCAGCCGGGGACAGGGTTACTACGAGCAGTACTTC. Amino acid sequence: CASSRGQGYYEQYF.

The chain links TRBV5-1 to TRBJ1-1; no definite D call. Germline CDR1 reads SGHRS; CDR2 reads YFSETQ. This CDR3 has 14 amino acids. Trimming pared 0 bases from V and 1 base from J, leaving 7 bases between. The CDR3 DNA sequence: TGCGCCAGCAGCTTGGGTTCATCGAACACTGAAGCTTTCTTT. Translated: CASSLGSSNTEAFF.

This chain connects TRBV5-4 to TRBJ2-3; 9 bases agree with TRBD2. After removal of 3 bases from V and 2 bases from J, the junction contained 7 bases not matched to a gene. Germline V gene data show CDR1 as SGHNT and CDR2 as YYREEE (reference sequence). The CDR3 is 16 residues long. The CDR3 DNA sequence: TGTGCCAGCAGCTCTAGGACTAGCGCCTTCACAGATACGCAGTATTTT. This codes for CASSSRTSAFTDTQYF.

This clone was recorded a few times. The gene calls are TRBV7-2 and TRBJ2-6; D might be TRBD1 (6 bases). CDR1 SGHTA and CDR2 FQGNSA come from the germline V gene. The V end lost 3 bases, the J end lost 2 bases, and 8 bases lay between the germline ends. The CDR3 consists of 15 residues. The CDR3, as DNA: TGTGCCAGCAGCTTGGACAGTCCTGGGGCCAACGTCCTGACTTTC. Amino acid sequence: CASSLDSPGANVLTF.

V is TRBV15 and J is TRBJ1-4, with D maybe TRBD1 (6 bases). The V gene lost 2 bases and the J gene lost 10 bases, with 20 bases spanning the gap. Per germline, CDR1 LNHNV and CDR2 YYDKDF (reference sequence). The CDR3 consists of 16 residues. CDR3 in amino acids: CATSRTLGGADGKLFF. The CDR3 nucleotides are TGTGCCACCAGCAGAACCTTAGGGGGGGCTGACGGAAAACTGTTTTTT.

This clone was observed a single time. This chain connects TRBV5-1 to TRBJ2-7; D remains ambiguous. V lost 0 bases to trimming and J lost 3 bases, with 13 bases between them. The CDR3 runs to 15 residues. Germline CDR1 and CDR2: SGHRS and YFSETQ. CDR3 coding DNA: TGCGCCAGCAGCTTGGTTCAGCAGGCTGGCTACGAGCAGTACTTC. It translates to CASSLVQQAGYEQYF.

The genes are TRBV29-1 and TRBJ1-1; 8 nucleotides match TRBD1. The V segment lost 2 bases and the J segment 4 bases; nucleotides outside the gene matches: 3. The CDR3 consists of 13 residues. The germline V gene has CDR1 SQVTM and CDR2 ANQGSEA. CDR3 sequence (DNA): TGCAGCGTTGAACCAGGGGGCATCACTGAAGCTTTCTTT. Its protein is CSVEPGGITEAFF.

This clone was recorded once. The chain recombines TRBV13 with TRBJ2-4, with TRBD1 matching over 9 bases. V lost 5 bases, J lost 0 bases, and 14 bases stayed unmatched. The germline CDR1 and CDR2 sequences are PRHDT and FYEKMQ (reference sequence). The CDR3 loop spans 19 amino acids. The CDR3 loop reads CASSPRGGQGTLAKNIQYF. The DNA of the CDR3 is TGTGCCAGCAGCCCTCGCGGGGGACAGGGAACCCTAGCCAAAAACATTCAGTACTTC.

The V and J genes are TRBV27 and TRBJ2-2; 15 nucleotides agree with TRBD2. The CDR3 length is 19 residues. J lost 6 bases, V lost 3 bases, and 11 bases had no gene match. Germline CDR1 reads MNHEY; CDR2 reads SMNVEV (reference sequence). The DNA for the CDR3 is TGTGCCAGCAGTTTCCTCATATGGACTAGCGGGGGGGAGTCCGGGGAGCTGTTTTTT. Translated, it gives CASSFLIWTSGGESGELFF.

The V and J genes are TRBV20-1 and TRBJ2-5; TRBD2 matches 7 bases. Germline V gene data show CDR1 as DFQATT and CDR2 as SNEGSKA (reference sequence). This CDR3 is 11 amino acids long. The CDR3 reads CRRGYQETQYF. In nucleotides, the CDR3 is TGCAGGCGGGGGTACCAAGAGACCCAGTACTTC.

The genes are TRBV9 and TRBJ1-4, with 9 bases identical to TRBD1. Germline V gene sequence: CDR1 SGDLS, CDR2 YYNGEE. With 3 bases clipped from V and 0 bases from J, the junction kept 3 bases outside the gene matches. The CDR3 spans 16 residues. CDR3 nucleotide sequence: TGTGCCAGCAGCGCCGACAGGGGGGCAACTAATGAAAAACTGTTTTTT. This encodes CASSADRGATNEKLFF.

The chain has TRBV7-2 and TRBJ2-5, with 10 nucleotides matching TRBD2. Germline trimming cut 5 bases from V and 2 bases from J; bases unmatched to any gene: 8. The CDR3 has 16 amino acids. The germline gives CDR1 SGHTA, CDR2 FQGNSA. The CDR3 sequence: CASSGLPGLAQETQYF. DNA for the CDR3: TGTGCCAGCAGCGGACTCCCGGGACTAGCGCAAGAGACCCAGTACTTC.

With respect to this clone: The sample carries other DNA sequences with the same CDR3. This sequence joins TRBV7-6 and TRBJ1-6; TRBD1 matches at 10 bases. The CDR3 has 16 residues. Trimming at V came to 5 bases and at J to 9 bases, leaving 10 bases not matched to a gene. Germline CDR1 reads SGHVS; CDR2 reads FNYEAQ. This chain's CDR3 is CASSPDRGTLGSPLHF. CDR3 bases: TGTGCCAGCAGCCCGGACAGGGGGACATTGGGTTCACCCCTCCACTTT.

J is TRBJ2-2 and V is TRBV7-9, with 13 bases lining up with TRBD2. V was pared by 5 bases and J by 4 bases, with 7 bases of the junction left unmatched. The CDR3 length is 17 residues. CDR1 and CDR2 from the germline V gene are SEHNR and FQNEAQ (reference sequence). This CDR3 is CASSDNGLAGVTGELFF. CDR3 sequence (DNA): TGTGCCAGCAGCGATAATGGACTAGCGGGGGTCACCGGGGAGCTGTTTTTT.

V and J are TRBV29-1 and TRBJ2-3, with 7 bases identical to TRBD2. J was trimmed by 2 bases and V by 7 bases; bases with no gene match: 9. Germline V gives CDR1 SQVTM, CDR2 ANQGSEA. The CDR3 spans 14 residues. CDR3: CSANPGTNTDTQYF. The CDR3 coding sequence is TGCAGCGCCAACCCCGGGACTAACACAGATACGCAGTATTTT.

This clone was seen a single time. The chain joins TRBV6-5 to TRBJ1-1; unclear D gene. From germline, CDR1 is MNHEY and CDR2 SVGAGI. The CDR3 covers 11 residues. Trimming left V 4 bases short and J 3 bases short, with 3 bases between. The CDR3 spells CASSSDTEAFF. The CDR3 nucleotides read TGTGCCAGCAGTTCCGACACTGAAGCTTTCTTT.

The chain combines TRBV9 with TRBJ1-2, with 8 bases identical to TRBD1. After removal of 0 bases from V and 7 bases from J, the junction contained 11 bases not matched to a gene. This CDR3 is 16 amino acids long. In germline, CDR1 is SGDLS, CDR2 YYNGEE. In DNA form, the CDR3 reads TGTGCCAGCAGCGTAGCTTGGACAGGGTTGGTCTCTGGCTACACCTTC. As protein: CASSVAWTGLVSGYTF.

In its sample, this clone was seen a few times. The chain is built from TRBV7-9 and TRBJ1-4; 9 nucleotides agree with TRBD1. The CDR3 spans 15 residues. Trimming cost V 4 bases and J 11 bases; bases outside gene matches: 11. Germline V CDR1 and CDR2: SEHNR, FQNEAQ (reference sequence). The CDR3 DNA reads TGTGCCAGCAGCTCTACGGACCGGACAGGGGAGAAACTGTTTTTT. This encodes CASSSTDRTGEKLFF.